This T cell receptor beta chain is drawn from a study of Ad26.COV2.S vaccination and SARS-CoV-2 variants. As for treatment: roughly 19 received Ad26.COV2.S at low or high dose, single or two shots; several received placebo; per-sample allocation not given. Collection of samples fell on day 63 after the first vaccine or placebo injection. Cohort 1b enrolled adults aged 18-55 years in Boston. Using immunoSEQ multiplex PCR, the repertoire was profiled, and TCRdb retains in-frame clones only, with some absent. Of approximately 280,000 clones in the sample, around 87% were seen once. Germline assignment: CDR1 SGHNT and CDR2 YENEEA. Trimming cost V 0 bases and J 3 bases, with 3 bases left between them. The CDR3 is 12 amino acids.

The material was peripheral blood, obtained in a trial of Ad26.COV2.S vaccine versus placebo. This clonotype was obtained from a person aged 18 to 65 who received the Ad26.COV2.S COVID-19 vaccine or a placebo. The V call is TRBV11-3, the J call TRBJ2-7; D is undetermined. For the CDR3, the DNA is TGTGCCAGCAGCTTAGATAGCTACGAGCAGTACTTC. The encoded protein is CASSLDSYEQYF.